This is a list of T cell receptor beta chains from one sample in a study of T cells in Graves' hyperthyroidism and ophthalmopathy. Using its own MiXCR run on the multiplex PCR reads, TCRdb lists one record per CDR3 protein. The data show around 480,000 distinct CDR3 sequences, with roughly an eighth seen just once and roughly 17% held by the top ten. Sequencing was performed on blood. Source of these receptors: a woman aged 18 to 35 with Graves' hyperthyroidism. Both conserved end residues are part of each CDR3. Fields, in order: D gene, V gene, J gene, clone size, CDR3 DNA, CDR3 protein. A D gene is named only where the DNA matches it firmly. Clone size is given for some rows only: seen once, a few or many times, or a class if the clone is expanded.

D gene: NA; V gene: TRBV11-2; J gene: TRBJ2-1; clone size: many; CDR3 DNA: TGTGCCAGCAGCTTAGCCCAGGGACCCTACAATGAGCAGTTCTTC; CDR3 protein: CASSLAQGPYNEQFF
D gene: NA; V gene: TRBV12-3/TRBV12-4; J gene: TRBJ1-4; clone size: many; CDR3 DNA: TGTGCCAGCAGTTTTAATGTTGCAACTAATGAAAAACTGTTTTTT; CDR3 protein: CASSFNVATNEKLFF
D gene: NA; V gene: TRBV19; J gene: TRBJ2-2; clone size: few; CDR3 DNA: TGTGCCAGTAGTATGAGGACCGGGGAGCTGTTTTTT; CDR3 protein: CASSMRTGELFF
D gene: NA; V gene: TRBV6-6; J gene: TRBJ1-2; clone size: many; CDR3 DNA: TGTGCCAGCAGTTACTCGAAAGTGTTCGAACGGGGGGTCTATGGCTACACCTTC; CDR3 protein: CASSYSKVFERGVYGYTF
D gene: TRBD1; V gene: TRBV6-1; J gene: TRBJ1-2; clone size: NA; CDR3 DNA: TGTGCCAGCAGGGAGGACAGGGGGCTTGGTGGCTACACCTTC; CDR3 protein: CASREDRGLGGYTF
D gene: TRBD1; V gene: TRBV5-5; J gene: TRBJ1-1; clone size: NA; CDR3 DNA: TGTGCCAGCAGCCCTCCCGGGACAGGGTATTATAAGGCTGAAGCTTTCTTT; CDR3 protein: CASSPPGTGYYKAEAFF
D gene: NA; V gene: TRBV20-1; J gene: TRBJ2-7; clone size: many; CDR3 DNA: TGCAGTGCTAGAGGGCGGAGGCTTGCCTACGAGCAGTACTTC; CDR3 protein: CSARGRRLAYEQYF
D gene: NA; V gene: TRBV20-1; J gene: TRBJ1-5; clone size: NA; CDR3 DNA: TGCAGTGTCGACAGATCGGGGTCCGGGGGGCCCCGGCATTTT; CDR3 protein: CSVDRSGSGGPRHF
D gene: NA; V gene: TRBV29-1; J gene: TRBJ2-1; clone size: many; CDR3 DNA: TGCAGCGTTGGTGTCATGAGGGGAAATGAGCAGTTCTTC; CDR3 protein: CSVGVMRGNEQFF
D gene: TRBD1; V gene: TRBV6-1; J gene: TRBJ1-2; clone size: NA; CDR3 DNA: TGTGCCAGCAGACAGGGGGCCTCGGACGGCTACACCTTC; CDR3 protein: CASRQGASDGYTF
D gene: TRBD2; V gene: TRBV30; J gene: TRBJ2-1; clone size: many; CDR3 DNA: TGTGCCTGGAGTGGGGGACTAGCGGTTTACAATGAGCAGTTCTTC; CDR3 protein: CAWSGGLAVYNEQFF
D gene: TRBD2; V gene: TRBV11-3; J gene: TRBJ2-1; clone size: many; CDR3 DNA: TGTGCCAGCAGCTTCCTAGCGGGAGGGCTGGGCAATGAGCAGTTCTTC; CDR3 protein: CASSFLAGGLGNEQFF
D gene: NA; V gene: TRBV30; J gene: TRBJ2-5; clone size: many; CDR3 DNA: TGTGCCTGGAGTCCGACAGGGAGGGAGACCCAGTACTTC; CDR3 protein: CAWSPTGRETQYF
D gene: TRBD2; V gene: TRBV19; J gene: TRBJ2-1; clone size: few; CDR3 DNA: TGTGCCAGTAGTGTACTAGCGGGGCGTTCATCGCTCGATGAGCAGTTCTTC; CDR3 protein: CASSVLAGRSSLDEQFF
D gene: NA; V gene: TRBV20-1; J gene: TRBJ2-2; clone size: many; CDR3 DNA: TGCAGTGTGTCGGGGCAGACCGGGGAGCTGTTTTTT; CDR3 protein: CSVSGQTGELFF
D gene: NA; V gene: TRBV30; J gene: TRBJ1-2; clone size: many; CDR3 DNA: TGTGCCTGGACTGGGTCTAGGGACTATGGCTACACCTTC; CDR3 protein: CAWTGSRDYGYTF
D gene: TRBD1; V gene: TRBV11-3; J gene: TRBJ2-4; clone size: many; CDR3 DNA: TGTGCCAGCAGCTTAGGGGGGACAGGGATGAGGAACATTCAGTACTTC; CDR3 protein: CASSLGGTGMRNIQYF
D gene: TRBD2; V gene: TRBV5-1; J gene: TRBJ2-5; clone size: many; CDR3 DNA: TGCGCCAGCAGCTTGGTCGGGAGGATACGGGAGACCCAGTACTTC; CDR3 protein: CASSLVGRIRETQYF
D gene: NA; V gene: TRBV6-4; J gene: TRBJ1-5; clone size: NA; CDR3 DNA: TGTGCCAGCAGTGATGGGGGCCTGGGGAAGCCCCAGCATTTT; CDR3 protein: CASSDGGLGKPQHF
D gene: TRBD2; V gene: TRBV11-2; J gene: TRBJ2-3; clone size: many; CDR3 DNA: TGTGCCAGCAGCTTAGCGGGAGCGGGAGATGGGGCAGATACGCAGTATTTT; CDR3 protein: CASSLAGAGDGADTQYF
D gene: TRBD1; V gene: TRBV12-3/TRBV12-4; J gene: TRBJ1-2; clone size: many; CDR3 DNA: TGTGCCAGCAGTCCGGGACAGGGAGGGATCTATGGCTACACCTTC; CDR3 protein: CASSPGQGGIYGYTF
D gene: TRBD1; V gene: TRBV25-1; J gene: TRBJ1-6; clone size: NA; CDR3 DNA: TGTGCCACCCAACTTCCGGGACAGGGGAATTCACCCCTCCACTTT; CDR3 protein: CATQLPGQGNSPLHF
D gene: NA; V gene: TRBV27; J gene: TRBJ1-2; clone size: many; CDR3 DNA: TGTGCCAGCAGTTGGCGCAGGGAGGATGGCTACACCTTC; CDR3 protein: CASSWRREDGYTF
D gene: NA; V gene: TRBV7-3; J gene: TRBJ1-1; clone size: many; CDR3 DNA: TGTGCCAGCAGCCAAACAAGAGGCACTGAAGCTTTCTTT; CDR3 protein: CASSQTRGTEAFF
D gene: TRBD1; V gene: TRBV19; J gene: TRBJ1-5; clone size: many; CDR3 DNA: TGTGCCAGTCTTGAAGGGACAGGCCCTCAGCCCCAGCATTTT; CDR3 protein: CASLEGTGPQPQHF
D gene: TRBD1; V gene: TRBV29-1; J gene: TRBJ1-2; clone size: NA; CDR3 DNA: TGCAGCGTGCAGGACAGGGGGGAGTTATATGGCTACACCTTC; CDR3 protein: CSVQDRGELYGYTF
D gene: NA; V gene: TRBV27; J gene: TRBJ1-5; clone size: once; CDR3 DNA: TGTGCCAGCAGTCCAACGTCGAGCCAGCCCCAGCATTTT; CDR3 protein: CASSPTSSQPQHF